The TCR beta chain described here comes from a study of OX40 agonist ivuxolimab in advanced cancers. Measured with immunoSEQ multiplex PCR; TCRdb has only the in-frame clones, and not every one. This sample has roughly 80,000 clones, with just over 90% found just once. CDR1 and CDR2 from the germline V gene are SGHVS and FQNEAQ. The CDR3 loop spans 11 amino acids. V lost 8 bases, J lost 6 bases, and 7 bases lay in between. No patient had autoimmune disease or received systemic immunosuppression. This clonotype was sampled from an adult with an advanced solid tumor such as melanoma, head and neck, liver or kidney cancer. The chain recombines TRBV7-8 with TRBJ2-2; D not resolved. The starting material was CD4+ or CD8+ T cells sorted from blood, obtained in a trial of the OX40 agonist ivuxolimab. Here the CDR3 DNA reads TGTGCCAGCGAGGTGTCCGGGGAGCTGTTTTTT. Protein sequence: CASEVSGELFF.